This T cell receptor beta chain was retrieved from a study of blood T cells in healthy people across ages. The use of a sample-barcoded 5' primer and a J-beta primer mix characterized a second PCR of about 7 to 12 cycles. TCRdb analysed the 5' RACE reads with MiXCR anew, one entry per CDR3 protein. Of about 730,000 distinct CDR3 sequences listed, about 40% were seen once; the top ten hold around a fifth. The authors extracted at least 6 micrograms of total RNA per sample. The source is a woman in her sixties or seventies in good health. Sequencing input: blood.

CDR3 in amino acids: CASSPSLPGELFF. The CDR3, as DNA: TGTGCCAGCAGCCCATCCCTCCCCGGGGAGCTGTTTTTT. The rearrangement links TRBV7-2 to TRBJ2-2; D gene uncertain. Germline V gene data show CDR1 as SGHTA and CDR2 as FQGNSA. Trimming left V 5 bases short and J 6 bases short, with 10 bases between. This CDR3 comprises 13 residues.